One and the same sample provided the 21 T cell receptor beta chains below, sequenced in a study of blood T cell repertoires in COVID-19. Here immunoSEQ multiplex PCR was the method, and the copy in TCRdb shows in-frame clones only, minus some. Found here are about 330,000 clones, about four fifths of them singletons; the top ten hold about 1.2%. Sequencing input: peripheral blood. The receptors originated from a woman in her forties or fifties with acute or convalescent COVID-19.

This chain uses TRBV19 with TRBJ1-3; D gene uncertain. CDR1 is LNHDA and CDR2 is SQIVND in the germline V gene (reference sequence). Between the trimmed V and J ends, which lost 5 bases and 0 bases, there was a span of 11 bases. There are 15 residues in the CDR3. CDR3 in amino acids: CASSRVLYSGNTIYF. For the CDR3, the DNA is TGTGCCAGTAGTCGGGTCCTTTACTCTGGAAACACCATATATTTT.

The J gene is TRBJ1-2, the V gene TRBV19, with D maybe TRBD1 (5 bases). CDR3 size: 13 residues. Trimming cost V 1 base and J 6 bases, with 9 bases left between them. From germline, CDR1 is LNHDA and CDR2 SQIVND (reference sequence). Written as DNA, the CDR3 is TGTGCCAGTAGTATAGGACAGTCCCATGGCTACACCTTC. Protein sequence: CASSIGQSHGYTF.

This chain joins TRBV30 and TRBJ1-4; D may be TRBD1 (6 bases). The CDR3 is 15 residues long. The V end lost 1 base, the J end lost 3 bases, and 12 bases lay between the germline ends. Germline V gene lookup returns CDR1 GTSNPN and CDR2 SVGIG (reference sequence). The chain's CDR3 is CAWSEGEGANEKLFF. CDR3 sequence (DNA): TGTGCCTGGAGTGAGGGGGAAGGGGCTAATGAAAAACTGTTTTTT.

The chain employs TRBV20-1 and TRBJ1-5; unclear D gene. Trimming stripped 3 bases from V and 3 bases from J, with 9 bases between. Per germline, CDR1 DFQATT and CDR2 SNEGSKA (reference sequence). The CDR3 runs 13 residues. The CDR3 loop reads CSASTGNNQPQHF. DNA of the CDR3: TGCAGTGCTAGTACGGGGAACAATCAGCCCCAGCATTTT.

The rearrangement links TRBV5-1 to TRBJ2-1, with a possible D match to TRBD2 (5 bases). Germline lookup yields CDR1 SGHRS and CDR2 YFSETQ. V dropped 2 bases and J dropped 4 bases, with 16 bases sitting between them. The CDR3 is 16 amino acids. CDR3 DNA: TGCGCCAGCAGCTTCCGCTCCGAGGGTGATTACAATGAGCAGTTCTTC. It is translated as CASSFRSEGDYNEQFF.

This clone was recorded a few times. The rearrangement links TRBV5-1 to TRBJ2-2, with TRBD1 identical over 10 bases. This CDR3 contains 16 residues. The J segment lost 3 bases and the V segment lost 3 bases, leaving 5 bases of the junction unmatched. Germline loops: CDR1 SGHRS, CDR2 YFSETQ. Here the CDR3 reads CASSSGQGIYTGELFF. Written as DNA, the CDR3 is TGCGCCAGCAGCTCGGGACAGGGGATTTACACCGGGGAGCTGTTTTTT.

This clone was seen once. This chain links TRBV6-2 or TRBV6-3 with TRBJ1-5; TRBD1 matches 7 bases. The germline V gene has CDR1 MNHEY and CDR2 SVGEGT. Trimming took 2 bases from V and 7 from J; bases not matched to a gene: 20. The CDR3 length is 19 residues. CDR3 amino acids: CASSYPLREGAPQGQPQHF. The CDR3 bases are TGTGCCAGCAGTTACCCCCTACGTGAGGGGGCGCCCCAGGGGCAGCCCCAGCATTTT.

This clone was counted only a few times. The V gene is TRBV7-8, the J gene TRBJ1-2, with 11 positions matching TRBD1. Germline V lookup: CDR1 SGHVS, CDR2 FQNEAQ. CDR3 length: 15 amino acids. With V trimmed by 5 bases and J by 3 bases, 5 bases remained unmatched. The CDR3 bases are TGTGCCAGCAGCGGCGAGGGACAGGGGGACTATGGCTACACCTTC. It yields the protein CASSGEGQGDYGYTF.

The chain has TRBV6-2 or TRBV6-3 and TRBJ2-3; D perhaps matches TRBD2 (6 bases). Germline CDR1 and CDR2: MNHEY and SVGEGT. The CDR3 sequence is 13 residues long. V lost 6 bases to trimming and J lost 4 bases, with 11 bases between them. CDR3 bases: TGTGCCAGCAGCTGGAGGGTCGCAGATACGCAGTATTTT. It codes for CASSWRVADTQYF.

In this sample, this clone turned up once. The CDR3 is CASGFRTPWTGGSYNEQFF. Here the CDR3 DNA reads TGTGCTAGTGGTTTCCGTACGCCCTGGACAGGGGGCTCCTACAATGAGCAGTTCTTC. The chain has TRBV12-5 and TRBJ2-1, with 10 nucleotides matching TRBD1. From germline, CDR1 is LGHNT and CDR2 FRNRAP. The V segment lost 3 bases and the J segment 0 bases; nucleotides outside the gene matches: 11. The CDR3 has 19 amino acids.

V usage is TRBV12-5 and J usage is TRBJ1-5; 7 positions match TRBD1. V lost 0 bases to trimming and J lost 4 bases; unmatched junction nucleotides: 9. The CDR3 covers 17 residues. CDR1 and CDR2 (germline): LGHNT, FRNRAP. In nucleotides, the CDR3 is TGTGCTAGTGGTTTGGTTCTGGACAGGAGGTGGAATCAGCCCCAGCATTTT. Its translation: CASGLVLDRRWNQPQHF.

The CDR3 nucleotides are TGTGCCAGCAGCTCACGACTAGCGGGGGGTCCCCAAGAGACCCAGTACTTC. This encodes CASSSRLAGGPQETQYF. The chain uses TRBV7-8 and TRBJ2-5; TRBD2 aligns across 13 bases. V lost 4 bases to trimming and J lost 1 base; unmatched junction nucleotides: 6. Germline loops: CDR1 SGHVS, CDR2 FQNEAQ. CDR3 length: 17 amino acids.

J is TRBJ2-3 and V is TRBV7-2; 7 positions agree with TRBD1. CDR1 and CDR2 from the germline V gene are SGHTA and FQGNSA. V was clipped by 4 bases and J by 5 bases; unmatched bases: 3. The CDR3 loop spans 13 amino acids. CDR3 protein: CASSSYRGDTQYF. The CDR3 nucleotides read TGTGCCAGCAGCTCCTACAGGGGAGATACGCAGTATTTT.

V gene TRBV3-1 (or the pseudogene TRBV3-2) combines with J gene TRBJ1-2; no clear D gene. Deletions cut 4 bases from V and 4 bases from J, with 13 bases between. CDR3 length: 14 amino acids. Germline values: CDR1 LGHDT, CDR2 YNNKEL (reference sequence). CDR3 nucleotides: TGTGCCAGCAGCCCTGTGGAGGGTGGCTATGGCTACACCTTC. Protein sequence: CASSPVEGGYGYTF.

The gene calls are TRBV10-3 and TRBJ1-5; 9 bases align to TRBD1. V was clipped by 10 bases and J by 7 bases; unmatched bases: 8. Germline loops: CDR1 ENHRY, CDR2 SYGVKD. The CDR3 covers 13 residues. DNA of the CDR3: TGTGCCAGCCGGGGGGACAGGGAACAGCCCCAGCATTTT. Translated: CASRGDREQPQHF.

This clone was observed a few times. V gene TRBV5-4 combines with J gene TRBJ1-2; perhaps TRBD1 as D (5 bases). Trimming left V 4 bases short and J 3 bases short, with 13 bases between. The CDR3 consists of 14 residues. CDR1 and CDR2 from the germline V gene are SGHNT and YYREEE (reference sequence). The CDR3 sequence is CASSPRGGDYGYTF. In DNA form, the CDR3 reads TGTGCCAGCAGCCCCCGGGGGGGTGACTATGGCTACACCTTC.

The V and J genes are TRBV14 and TRBJ2-7; a possible D gene is TRBD2 (5 bases). CDR3 length equals 14 residues. CDR1 SGHDN and CDR2 FVKESK come from the germline V gene. Trimming pared 4 bases from V and 2 bases from J, leaving 12 bases between. CDR3: CASSRLSPPYEQYF. The CDR3 DNA reads TGTGCCAGCAGCCGACTATCCCCCCCCTACGAGCAGTACTTC.

The chain joins TRBV7-2 to TRBJ1-1, with D possibly being TRBD1 (6 bases). The CDR3 runs to 14 residues. Trimming stripped 6 bases from V and 0 bases from J, with 11 bases between. Germline-derived CDR1 and CDR2 are SGHTA and FQGNSA. CDR3 protein: CASSPGTLNTEAFF. The CDR3 nucleotides are TGTGCCAGCAGTCCCGGGACACTGAACACTGAAGCTTTCTTT.

V and J are TRBV5-8 and TRBJ2-7; TRBD1 matches at 7 bases. The germline V gene has CDR1 SGHTS and CDR2 YDEGEE. V was clipped by 4 bases and J by 5 bases; unmatched bases: 12. CDR3 size: 15 residues. The CDR3 here is CASSRLYRGKDEQYF. CDR3 DNA: TGTGCCAGCAGCCGGTTGTACAGGGGAAAGGACGAGCAGTACTTC.

The chain combines TRBV10-3 with TRBJ1-2, with a weak D call TRBD1 (5 bases). The CDR3 loop spans 12 amino acids. V gave up 0 bases and J gave up 6 bases, with 5 bases separating them. The germline V gene encodes CDR1 ENHRY and CDR2 SYGVKD. Here the CDR3 reads CAISESTDGYTF. In DNA, the CDR3 is TGTGCCATCAGTGAGTCGACAGATGGCTACACCTTC.

V and J are TRBV20-1 and TRBJ2-5, with TRBD2 as a possible D gene (5 bases). Looked up from germline, CDR1 is DFQATT and CDR2 is SNEGSKA (reference sequence). This CDR3 is built from 11 residues. V was shortened by 7 bases and J by 2 bases, with 8 bases between the two germline ends. CDR3 sequence: CSVLDQETQYF. CDR3 DNA sequence: TGCAGTGTACTAGATCAAGAGACCCAGTACTTC.